The sample holds many counts of the clone carrying this TCR beta chain. This record comes from a study of blood T cell repertoires in COVID-19. The assay was immunoSEQ multiplex PCR, and TCRdb's table has in-frame clones only and misses some. Of under 200,000 clones listed, 85% are singletons. The CDR3 runs to 15 residues. CDR1 LGHNA and CDR2 YNFKEQ come from the germline V gene. V lost 0 bases and J 4 bases, leaving 10 bases between the germline ends. Sequenced sample: peripheral blood. The chain recombines TRBV4-2 with TRBJ1-5, with D perhaps TRBD1 (6 bases). This receptor was identified in a woman aged 80 or over with acute or convalescent COVID-19. CDR3 sequence (DNA): TGTGCCAGCAGCCAAGATCAGGGGCGGAATCAGCCCCAGCATTTT. It translates to CASSQDQGRNQPQHF.